These T cell receptor beta chains were read from a single sample in a study of cytomegalovirus exposure and HLA in healthy donors. This table comes from immunoSEQ multiplex PCR, and its TCRdb copy is limited to in-frame clones, with some not included. The table has roughly 150,000 clones, about two thirds seen once. Sequenced material: PBMCs. The source is a woman aged 55-70 years in good health and CMV-seropositive. Each CDR3 is given without its conserved first and last residue. Fields, in order: V gene, CDR3 protein.

v_gene: TRBV7-8
CDR3aa: ASSLAGARNNEQF

v_gene: TRBV7-5
CDR3aa: ARSLGRSLRGYT

v_gene: TRBV19
CDR3aa: ASSSLHEQY

v_gene: TRBV5-5
CDR3aa: ASSSLQGQGEKLF

v_gene: TRBV5-4
CDR3aa: ASSRDTSGTEAF

v_gene: TRBV4-1
CDR3aa: ASSQDPSGISYNEQF

v_gene: TRBV11-2
CDR3aa: ASSRLARDPSSGANVLT

v_gene: TRBV7-9
CDR3aa: ASIGTGLISGNTIY

v_gene: TRBV9
CDR3aa: ASSVRPPLAGGYEQF

v_gene: TRBV13
CDR3aa: ASSLGLAGGTYEQY